A single sample gave rise to the 4 T cell receptor beta chains below, sequenced in a study of CD8 T cells in ankylosing spondylitis. Each CDR3 protein gets one entry after TCRdb re-called the 5' RACE reads with MiXCR. The sample lists 75,000 to 95,000 distinct CDR3 sequences; about 9% were seen once. For these receptors, no antigen is known. Study-level results: Seemingly distinctive of ankylosing spondylitis blood was a TCR beta motif formed by eight highly homologous variants.

Sequencing was performed on blood, either unsorted or a sorted T cell fraction (not recorded which). These receptors all come from a male donor with ankylosing spondylitis.

This clonotype was detected ten times or more. The chain has TRBV7-9 and TRBJ2-3; no clear D. Germline V gene sequence: CDR1 SEHNR, CDR2 FQNEAQ (reference sequence). The V end lost 7 bases, the J end lost 0 bases, and 14 bases lay between the germline ends. The CDR3 covers 15 residues. CDR3: CASTKLGESTDTQYF. CDR3 sequence (DNA): TGTGCCAGCACTAAACTTGGCGAGAGCACAGATACGCAGTATTTT.

The sample holds many counts of this clonotype. The chain employs TRBV12-3 or TRBV12-4 and TRBJ2-3; 8 bases line up with TRBD2. V shed 1 base and J 5 bases; nucleotides not matched to a gene: 2. The CDR3 length is 14 residues. The CDR3 is CASSLGLAGDTQYF. CDR3 bases: TGTGCCAGCAGTTTAGGGCTAGCGGGAGATACGCAGTATTTT.

J is TRBJ1-1 and V is TRBV12-5; D is uncertain. Deletions cut 3 bases from V and 1 base from J, with 15 bases between. This CDR3 comprises 16 residues. In germline, CDR1 is LGHNT, CDR2 FRNRAP. DNA for the CDR3: TGTGCTAGTGGTTTTCCTTCGTGGGAATGGAACACTGAAGCTTTCTTT. Translated: CASGFPSWEWNTEAFF.

This clonotype was observed once. This rearrangement joins TRBV19 to TRBJ2-1; tentative D call: TRBD1 (6 bases). Germline assignment: CDR1 LNHDA and CDR2 SQIVND (reference sequence). This CDR3 has 13 amino acids. V was pared by 2 bases and J by 8 bases, with 10 bases between. The CDR3 sequence is CASSIIRGDEQFF. As DNA, the CDR3 is TGTGCCAGTAGTATAATCAGGGGCGATGAGCAGTTCTTC.